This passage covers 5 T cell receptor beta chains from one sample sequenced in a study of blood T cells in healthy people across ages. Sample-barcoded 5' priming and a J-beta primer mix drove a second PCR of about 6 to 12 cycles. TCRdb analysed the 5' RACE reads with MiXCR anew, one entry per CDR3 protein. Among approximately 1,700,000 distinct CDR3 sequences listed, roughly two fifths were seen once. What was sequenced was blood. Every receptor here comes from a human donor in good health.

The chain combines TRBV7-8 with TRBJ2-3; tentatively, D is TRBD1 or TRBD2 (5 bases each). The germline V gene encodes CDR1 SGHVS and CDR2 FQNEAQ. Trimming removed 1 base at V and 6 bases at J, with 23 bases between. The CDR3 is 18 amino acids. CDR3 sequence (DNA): TGTGCCAGCAGCTTAGTTGTAGGTGGGACCCCGACCCCCGATACGCAGTATTTT. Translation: CASSLVVGGTPTPDTQYF. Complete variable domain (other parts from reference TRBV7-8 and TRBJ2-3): GAGVSQSPRYKVAKRGQDVALRCDPISGHVSLFWYQQALGQGPEFLTYFQNEAQLDKSGLPSDRFFAERPEGSVSTLKIQRTQQEDSAVYLCASSLVVGGTPTPDTQYFGPGTRLTVL.

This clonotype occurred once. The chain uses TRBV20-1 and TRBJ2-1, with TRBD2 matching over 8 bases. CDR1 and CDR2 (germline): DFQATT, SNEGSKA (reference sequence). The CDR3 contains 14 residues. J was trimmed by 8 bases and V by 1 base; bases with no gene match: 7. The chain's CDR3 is CSARAGGPLHEQFF. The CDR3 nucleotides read TGCAGTGCTAGAGCGGGGGGGCCTTTACATGAGCAGTTCTTC.

CDR3 DNA: TGTGCCAGCAGTTTAGGGGACAGCGGCCGTTCCTACGAGCAGTACTTC. It translates to CASSLGDSGRSYEQYF. The rearrangement joins TRBV27 to TRBJ2-7; 7 positions agree with TRBD1. CDR1 is MNHEY and CDR2 is SMNVEV in the germline V gene (reference sequence). V gave up 2 bases and J gave up 1 base; unmatched junction bases: 8. The CDR3 covers 16 residues.

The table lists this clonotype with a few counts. In DNA, the CDR3 is TGCGCCAGCAGCTTGTGGGGGGATAGTTATGAAGCTTTCTTT. It translates to CASSLWGDSYEAFF. The V and J genes are TRBV5-1 and TRBJ1-1, with D maybe TRBD1 (5 bases). The CDR3 runs 14 residues. Germline CDR1 SGHRS, CDR2 YFSETQ. Trimming cost V 1 base and J 7 bases, with 14 bases left between them.

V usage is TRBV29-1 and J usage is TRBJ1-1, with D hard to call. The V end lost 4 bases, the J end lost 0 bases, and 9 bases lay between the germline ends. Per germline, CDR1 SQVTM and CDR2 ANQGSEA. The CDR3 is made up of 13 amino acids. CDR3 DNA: TGCAGCGTTGGTACAGTCATGAACACTGAAGCTTTCTTT. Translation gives CSVGTVMNTEAFF.